Listed below are T cell receptor beta chains from one sample, sequenced in a study of vaccination and CD4 T cells after COVID-19. The antigens of these receptors remain unknown. In TCRdb, the PCR reads were re-called with MiXCR into one record per CDR3 protein. The sample contains fewer than 13,000 distinct CDR3 sequences, about 35% of which appear only once. Specimen: CD4+ T cells from blood, cultured in vitro. Every receptor here comes from a human donor in good health. The CDR3 runs from the conserved cysteine through the conserved F or W. The D gene is left open where the match is weak.

>TRBV11-2|TRBD2|TRBJ2-5
CASTLAGGTKTQYF
>TRBV5-1|-|TRBJ2-6
CASSAQGANVLTF
>TRBV6-1|-|TRBJ2-5
CASSQGWGALQETQYF
>TRBV10-3|-|TRBJ2-5
CAISEGRGQQETQYF
>TRBV7-9|-|TRBJ2-3
CASSLVQARDTQYF
>TRBV6-2/TRBV6-3|-|TRBJ1-4
CASSYSGATNEKLFF
>TRBV27|-|TRBJ2-7
CASSLLGSGERYEQYF
>TRBV7-7|TRBD1|TRBJ2-5
CAGSFTGGGETQYF
>TRBV4-2|-|TRBJ2-7
CASSQDRLIYEQYF
>TRBV6-2/TRBV6-3|TRBD1|TRBJ1-1
CASSYRQGAGIF
>TRBV6-2/TRBV6-3|TRBD2|TRBJ2-1
CASSYSPASGIYNEQFF